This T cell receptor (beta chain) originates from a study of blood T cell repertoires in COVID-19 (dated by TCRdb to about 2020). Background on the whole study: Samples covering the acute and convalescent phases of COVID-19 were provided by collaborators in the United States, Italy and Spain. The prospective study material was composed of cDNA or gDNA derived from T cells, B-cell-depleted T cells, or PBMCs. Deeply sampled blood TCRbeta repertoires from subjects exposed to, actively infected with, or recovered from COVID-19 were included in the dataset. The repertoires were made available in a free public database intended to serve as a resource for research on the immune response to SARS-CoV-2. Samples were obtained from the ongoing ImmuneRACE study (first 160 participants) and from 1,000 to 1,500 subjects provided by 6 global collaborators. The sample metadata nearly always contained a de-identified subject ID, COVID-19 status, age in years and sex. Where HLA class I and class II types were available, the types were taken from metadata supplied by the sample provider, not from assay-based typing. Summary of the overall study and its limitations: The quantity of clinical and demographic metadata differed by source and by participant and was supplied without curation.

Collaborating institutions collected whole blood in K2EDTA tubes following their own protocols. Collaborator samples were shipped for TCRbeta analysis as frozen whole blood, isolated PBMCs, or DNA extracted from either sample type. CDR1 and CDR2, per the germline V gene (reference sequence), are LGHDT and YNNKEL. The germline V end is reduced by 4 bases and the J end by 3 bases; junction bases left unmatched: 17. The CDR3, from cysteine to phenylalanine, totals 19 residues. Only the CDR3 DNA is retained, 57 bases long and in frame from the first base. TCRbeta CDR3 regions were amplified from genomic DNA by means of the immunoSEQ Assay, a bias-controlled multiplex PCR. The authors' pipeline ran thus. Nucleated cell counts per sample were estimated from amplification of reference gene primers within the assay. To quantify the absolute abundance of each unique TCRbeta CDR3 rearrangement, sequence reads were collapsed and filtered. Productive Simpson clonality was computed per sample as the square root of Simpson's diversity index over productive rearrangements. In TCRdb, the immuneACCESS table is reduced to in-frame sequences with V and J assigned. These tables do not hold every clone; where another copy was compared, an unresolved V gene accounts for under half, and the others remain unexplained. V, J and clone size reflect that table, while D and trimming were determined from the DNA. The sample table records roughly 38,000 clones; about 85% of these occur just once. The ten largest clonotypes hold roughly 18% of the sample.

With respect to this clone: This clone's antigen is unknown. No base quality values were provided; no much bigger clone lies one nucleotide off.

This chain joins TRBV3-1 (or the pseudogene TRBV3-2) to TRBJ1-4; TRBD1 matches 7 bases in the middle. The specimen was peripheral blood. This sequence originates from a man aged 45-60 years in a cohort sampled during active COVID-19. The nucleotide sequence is TGTGCCAGCAGCCCGATATTCGGGACAGTACCTCGTCCTAATGAAAAACTGTTTTTT. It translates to CASSPIFGTVPRPNEKLFF.